This T cell receptor beta chain was recovered during a study of T cells in Graves' hyperthyroidism and ophthalmopathy (dated by TCRdb to 2018 to 2020). For the study in its entirety: Peripheral blood samples were taken at the time of initial diagnosis, prior to any treatment. TCR V-J signatures able to tell the groups apart were searched for in a discovery cohort of approximately 95 patients, of whom 43 had Graves' ophthalmopathy and around 57 had stable Graves' hyperthyroidism. Prospective prediction of ophthalmopathy was tested in an independent validation cohort of approximately 18 hyperthyroidism patients and approximately 17 patients who later progressed to ophthalmopathy. The approximately 90 discovery patients were randomly split 7:3 into training and test sets. In addition, the study compared T-cell repertoires in thyroid tissue and in blood from about six Graves' hyperthyroidism patients. After sampling, hyperthyroidism patients received methimazole starting at 30 mg daily, and ophthalmopathy patients received high-dose intravenous methylprednisolone. The paper reports TCR Vbeta CDR3 sequencing of more than 120 peripheral blood samples: some 41 ophthalmopathy, about 75 hyperthyroidism and 17 progressor patients.

The investigation overall reported the following: In validation, the model predicted progression to ophthalmopathy a median of roughly 6.2 months before onset, with roughly 70% sensitivity and just under 75% specificity. Most expanded thyroid clonotypes (frequency above 0.001) were also detected in blood, suggesting blood repertoires may reflect thyroid immune responses. In cross-validation, a model built on a 13 V-J signature told ophthalmopathy apart from stable hyperthyroidism with under 90% sensitivity and roughly 81% specificity, and in testing the same model reached 80%/75%. Sample size was not statistically predetermined, and blinding of investigators to group allocation was not performed.

The TCR beta CDR3 regions were amplified from the RNA transcripts. The TCR CDR3 was subjected to a first round of RT-PCR using the HTBI primer set and the Qiagen OneStep RT-PCR kit. A second multiplex PCR round built the libraries, followed by size selection and purification. Paired-end sequencing of the libraries was performed with 100 bp reads on an Illumina HiSeq2000. The study's own analysis went as follows. Raw data were processed with SOAPnuke, discarding reads with adapters, uncalled bases, mean Phred below 15, or no exact constant-primer or identifier match. COPE v1.2.5 was used to merge high-quality paired reads, and clonotypes were defined as unique nucleotide sequences. MiTCR v1.1 was used to align clonotypes to the IMGT TRBV, TRBD and TRBJ reference segments. The analysis was restricted to V-J combinations with a frequency above 0.0001, which together covered 98% to 99.2% of the repertoires. A TCS score was defined as the ratio between F50 (clonal expansion) and ExV (chaos), using BLOSUM62-based TCRdist between CDR3 peptides within each V-J. Welch's t-statistics and random forest reduced roughly 540 V-J features to about 13, which were used in a naive Bayes classifier (R e1071). TCRdb passed the public sequencing reads through fastp at Q25 and MiXCR, retaining productive beta sequences. Rows with one shared CDR3 protein collapse into an entry with the most common genes and DNA. These V and J calls originate from TCRdb's pipeline instead of the authors' own analysis. The sample contains some 380,000 distinct CDR3 sequences, about 13% of them found a single time. The top ten constitute roughly 20% of the sample.

Turning to this clonotype: The antigen it binds to is not known. Base qualities are missing; no much larger clone stands one base away.

Trimming costs V 6 bases and J 4 bases, and their ends lie 10 bases apart. The CDR3 sequence holds 12 residues, the cysteine and phenylalanine included. CDR3 DNA only is kept here, 36 bases in frame from base 1. As encoded in the germline V gene, CDR1 is MRHNA while CDR2 is SNTAGT. Hyperthyroidism patients were newly diagnosed, had a disease duration of under 2 months, and were aged 18 to 65 years. The study excluded patients with uncontrolled infections, other autoimmune diseases, pregnancy or lactation. Clinical symptoms, serum thyroxine and TRAb, thyroid ultrasound, and orbital computed tomography formed the basis for the diagnoses. Blood from progressor patients was drawn when they were first diagnosed with hyperthyroidism, before any ophthalmopathy symptoms appeared. PBMCs were separated from 7.5 to 10 ml of fresh peripheral blood using Ficoll-Paque density gradient centrifugation. Progressor patients were first diagnosed with Graves' hyperthyroidism and then developed ophthalmopathy during follow-up. Total RNA was extracted using Trizol reagent, and RNA quality was assessed on an Agilent 2100 Bioanalyzer.

This TCR derives from a man aged 25-40 years with Graves' hyperthyroidism that later progressed to Graves' ophthalmopathy. The sequenced sample consisted of blood. Here the chain combines TRBV6-4 and TRBJ2-7; no confident D gene assignment can be made. CDR3 reads: CASSRLLYEQYF. The DNA sequence is as follows: TGTGCCAGCAGCCGATTGTTATACGAGCAGTACTTC.